This T cell receptor beta chain was sequenced in a study of vaccination effects on CD4 cells after COVID-19. Study-wide results and caveats: Marked clonal contraction of both clone types appeared late after vaccination.

The assay was immunoSEQ multiplex PCR, and TCRdb's table has in-frame clones only and misses some. The sample holds some 14,000 clones, 65% to 80% seen once. Notes on this clone: Its antigen is not known.

CD4+ T cells specific for antigen were expanded with viral peptide pools by the ViraFEST assay before sequencing. At the end of less than 12 days of culture, CD4+ T cells were isolated. This person's SARS-CoV-2 infection, confirmed by PCR, occurred between March and December 2020. Participants received two doses of either the BNT162b2 or mRNA-1273 vaccine. A half-volume exchange with IL-2 medium occurred on days 3 and 7. CDR1 is MGHDK and CDR2 is SYGVNS in the germline V gene. This CDR3 contains 15 residues. V was trimmed by 5 bases and J by 8 bases, leaving 19 bases between them. V gene TRBV25-1 combines with J gene TRBJ2-1, with D tentatively TRBD2 (6 bases). The receptor's source is a human donor who had a prior SARS-CoV-2 infection. The material was CD4+ T cells from PBMCs cultured with HCoV-NL63 spike peptides, obtained after COVID-19 vaccination. Written as DNA, the CDR3 is TGTGCCAGCAGTAAGACTAGAGGGTTGCCGGATGAGCAGTTCTTC. Its protein product is CASSKTRGLPDEQFF.